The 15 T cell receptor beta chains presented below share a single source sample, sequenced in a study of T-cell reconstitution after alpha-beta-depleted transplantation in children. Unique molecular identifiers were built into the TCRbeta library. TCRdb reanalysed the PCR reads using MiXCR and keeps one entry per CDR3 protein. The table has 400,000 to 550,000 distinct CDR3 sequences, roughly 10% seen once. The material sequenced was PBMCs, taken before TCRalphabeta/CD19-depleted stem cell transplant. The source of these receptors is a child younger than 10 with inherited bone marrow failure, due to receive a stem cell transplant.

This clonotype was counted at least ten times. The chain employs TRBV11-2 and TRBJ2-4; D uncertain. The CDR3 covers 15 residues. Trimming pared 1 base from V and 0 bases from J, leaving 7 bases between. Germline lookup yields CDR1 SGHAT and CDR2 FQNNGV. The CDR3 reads CASSLGPIAKNIQYF. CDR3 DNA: TGTGCCAGCAGCTTAGGCCCGATAGCCAAAAACATTCAGTACTTC.

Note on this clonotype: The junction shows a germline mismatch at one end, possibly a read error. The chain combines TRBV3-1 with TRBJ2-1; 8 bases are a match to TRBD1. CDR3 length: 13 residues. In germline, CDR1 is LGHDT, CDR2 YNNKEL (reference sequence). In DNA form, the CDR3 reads TGTGCCTGCAGCCCGACAGGGGCCAATGAGCAGTTCTTC. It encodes CACSPTGANEQFF.

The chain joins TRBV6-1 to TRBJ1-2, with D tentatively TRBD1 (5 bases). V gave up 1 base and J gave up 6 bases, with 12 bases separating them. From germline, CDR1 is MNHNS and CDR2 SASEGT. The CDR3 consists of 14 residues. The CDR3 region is CASSEGRQGNGYTF. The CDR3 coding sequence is TGTGCCAGCAGTGAAGGGCGCCAGGGTAATGGCTACACCTTC.

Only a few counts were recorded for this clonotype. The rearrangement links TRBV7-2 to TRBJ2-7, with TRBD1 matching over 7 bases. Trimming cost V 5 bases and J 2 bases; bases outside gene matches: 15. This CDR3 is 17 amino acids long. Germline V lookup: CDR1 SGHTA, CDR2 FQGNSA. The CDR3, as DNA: TGTGCCAGCAGCCCCTGGAGACAGGGAGTTGGGGCCTACGAGCAGTACTTC. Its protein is CASSPWRQGVGAYEQYF.

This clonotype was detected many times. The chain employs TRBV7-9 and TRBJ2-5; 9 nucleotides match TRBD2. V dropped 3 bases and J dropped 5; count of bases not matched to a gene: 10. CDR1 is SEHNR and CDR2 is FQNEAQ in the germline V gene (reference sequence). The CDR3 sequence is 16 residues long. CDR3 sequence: CASSFSTSGPQETQYF. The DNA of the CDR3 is TGTGCCAGCAGCTTCTCGACTAGCGGACCCCAGGAGACCCAGTACTTC.

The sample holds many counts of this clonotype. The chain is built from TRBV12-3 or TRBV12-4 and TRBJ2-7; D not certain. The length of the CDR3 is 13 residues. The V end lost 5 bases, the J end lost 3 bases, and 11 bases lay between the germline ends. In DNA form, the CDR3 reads TGTGCCAGCAGTCAGACAATTAACTACGAGCAGTACTTC. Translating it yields CASSQTINYEQYF.

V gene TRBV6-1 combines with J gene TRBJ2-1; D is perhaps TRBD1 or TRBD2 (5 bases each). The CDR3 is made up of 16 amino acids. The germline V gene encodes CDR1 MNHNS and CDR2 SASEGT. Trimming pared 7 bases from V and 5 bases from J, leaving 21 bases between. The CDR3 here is CASTPIGQGGNNEQFF. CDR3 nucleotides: TGTGCCAGCACTCCCATTGGACAAGGAGGTAACAATGAGCAGTTCTTC.

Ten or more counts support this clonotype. CDR3 nucleotide sequence: TGTGCCAGCAGCTATCGGGAACAAGAGACCCAGTACTTC. This gives the protein CASSYREQETQYF. This chain joins TRBV27 and TRBJ2-5; D perhaps matches TRBD2 (5 bases). V was clipped by 6 bases and J by 2 bases, with 10 bases between them. The CDR3 is 13 residues long. Germline CDR1 reads MNHEY; CDR2 reads SMNVEV (reference sequence).

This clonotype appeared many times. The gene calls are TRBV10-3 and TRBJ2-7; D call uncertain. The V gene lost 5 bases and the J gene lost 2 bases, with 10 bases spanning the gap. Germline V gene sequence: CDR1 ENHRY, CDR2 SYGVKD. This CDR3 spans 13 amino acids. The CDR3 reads CAISSPTTYEQYF. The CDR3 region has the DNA TGTGCCATCAGTTCCCCAACTACCTACGAGCAGTACTTC.

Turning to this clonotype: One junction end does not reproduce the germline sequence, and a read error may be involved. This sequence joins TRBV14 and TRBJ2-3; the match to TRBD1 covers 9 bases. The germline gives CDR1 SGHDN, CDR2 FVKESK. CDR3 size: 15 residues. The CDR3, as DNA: TGTGGCAGCAGCCATGGGACAGGGAGCACAGATACGCAGTATTTT. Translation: CGSSHGTGSTDTQYF.

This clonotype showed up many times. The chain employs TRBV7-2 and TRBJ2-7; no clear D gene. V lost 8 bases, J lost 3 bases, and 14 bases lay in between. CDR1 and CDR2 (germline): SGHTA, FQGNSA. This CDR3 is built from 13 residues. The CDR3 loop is CASAPAEYYEQYF. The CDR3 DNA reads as TGTGCCAGCGCCCCTGCGGAATACTACGAGCAGTACTTC.

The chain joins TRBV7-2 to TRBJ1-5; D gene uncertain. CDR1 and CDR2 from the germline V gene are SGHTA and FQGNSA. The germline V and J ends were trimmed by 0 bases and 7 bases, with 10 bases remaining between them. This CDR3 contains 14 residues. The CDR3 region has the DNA TGTGCCAGCAGCTTAGCGGAGGGTGGCCAGCCCCAGCATTTT. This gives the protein CASSLAEGGQPQHF.

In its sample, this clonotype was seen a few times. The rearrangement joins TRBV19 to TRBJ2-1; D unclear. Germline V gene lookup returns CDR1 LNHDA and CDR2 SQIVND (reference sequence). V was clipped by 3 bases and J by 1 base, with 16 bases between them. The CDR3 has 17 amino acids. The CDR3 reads CASSIRPRIVSYNEQFF. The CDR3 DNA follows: TGTGCCAGTAGTATCCGCCCGCGAATAGTTTCCTACAATGAGCAGTTCTTC.

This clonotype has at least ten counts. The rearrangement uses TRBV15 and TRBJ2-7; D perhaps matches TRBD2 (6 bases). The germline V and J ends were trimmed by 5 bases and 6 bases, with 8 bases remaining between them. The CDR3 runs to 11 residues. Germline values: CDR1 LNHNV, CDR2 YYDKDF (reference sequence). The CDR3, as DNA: TGTGCCACCAGCCCCGGGGGCGAGCAGTACTTC. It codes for CATSPGGEQYF.

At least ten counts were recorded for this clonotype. The CDR3 region is CATSRDPSGSNEQFF. CDR3 coding DNA: TGTGCCACCAGCAGAGATCCTAGCGGGAGCAATGAGCAGTTCTTC. This sequence joins TRBV15 and TRBJ2-1; 10 bases fit TRBD2. The CDR3 is made up of 15 amino acids. Germline values: CDR1 LNHNV, CDR2 YYDKDF (reference sequence). The V and J ends lost 0 bases and 6 bases, in that order; junction bases with no gene match: 2.